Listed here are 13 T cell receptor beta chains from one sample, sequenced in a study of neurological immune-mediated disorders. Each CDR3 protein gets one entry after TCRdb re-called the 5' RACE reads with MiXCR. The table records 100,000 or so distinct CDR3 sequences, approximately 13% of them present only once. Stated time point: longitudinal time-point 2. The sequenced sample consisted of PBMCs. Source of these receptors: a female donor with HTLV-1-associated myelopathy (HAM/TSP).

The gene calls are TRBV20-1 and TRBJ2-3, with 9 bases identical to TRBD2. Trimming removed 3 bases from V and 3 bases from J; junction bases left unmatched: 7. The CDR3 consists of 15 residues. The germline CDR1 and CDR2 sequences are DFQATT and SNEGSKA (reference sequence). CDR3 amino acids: CSASTWAGGTDTQYF. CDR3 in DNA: TGCAGTGCTAGCACATGGGCGGGGGGGACAGATACGCAGTATTTT.

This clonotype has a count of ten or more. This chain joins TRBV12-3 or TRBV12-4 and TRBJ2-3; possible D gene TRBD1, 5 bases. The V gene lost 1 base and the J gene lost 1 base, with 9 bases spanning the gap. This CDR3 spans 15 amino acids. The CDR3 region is CASSLGQGGTDTQYF. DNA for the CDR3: TGTGCCAGCAGTTTAGGGCAGGGTGGCACAGATACGCAGTATTTT.

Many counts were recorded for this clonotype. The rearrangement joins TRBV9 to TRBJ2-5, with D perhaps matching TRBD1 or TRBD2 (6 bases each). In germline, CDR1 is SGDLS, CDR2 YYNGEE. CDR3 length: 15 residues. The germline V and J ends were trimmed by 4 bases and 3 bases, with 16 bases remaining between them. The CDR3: CASSTGGGSKETQYF. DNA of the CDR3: TGTGCCAGCAGCACAGGAGGGGGGAGCAAAGAGACCCAGTACTTC.

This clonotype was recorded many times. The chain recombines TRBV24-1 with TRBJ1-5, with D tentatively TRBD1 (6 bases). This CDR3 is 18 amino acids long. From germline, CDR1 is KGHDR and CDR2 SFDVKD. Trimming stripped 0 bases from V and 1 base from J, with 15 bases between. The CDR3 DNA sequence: TGTGCCACCAGTGATTTGCAAACAGGGCTAGGGAGCAATCAGCCCCAGCATTTT. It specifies CATSDLQTGLGSNQPQHF.

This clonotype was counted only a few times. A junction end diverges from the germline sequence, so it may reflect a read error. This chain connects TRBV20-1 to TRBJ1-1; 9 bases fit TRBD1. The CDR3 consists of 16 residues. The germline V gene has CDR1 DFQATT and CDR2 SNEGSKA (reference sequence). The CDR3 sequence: CSARFPGQGKNAEAFF. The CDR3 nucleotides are TGCAGTGCTAGATTCCCCGGACAGGGGAAGAACGCTGAAGCTTTCTTT.

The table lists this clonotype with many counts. The CDR3 loop reads CASSLRTGNEKLFF. The CDR3 DNA sequence: TGTGCCAGCAGCTTGCGGACAGGGAATGAAAAACTGTTTTTT. The genes are TRBV5-8 and TRBJ1-4; the match to TRBD1 covers 8 bases. The germline V gene has CDR1 SGHTS and CDR2 YDEGEE. With 1 base clipped from V and 5 bases from J, the junction kept 1 base outside the gene matches. The CDR3 covers 14 residues. Together with reference TRBV5-8 and TRBJ1-4, the CDR3 gives the full variable domain: EAGVTQSPTHLIKTRGQQATLRCSPISGHTSVYWYQQALGLGLQFLLWYDEGEERNRGNFPPRFSGRQFPNYSSELNVNALELEDSALYLCASSLRTGNEKLFFGSGTQLSVL.

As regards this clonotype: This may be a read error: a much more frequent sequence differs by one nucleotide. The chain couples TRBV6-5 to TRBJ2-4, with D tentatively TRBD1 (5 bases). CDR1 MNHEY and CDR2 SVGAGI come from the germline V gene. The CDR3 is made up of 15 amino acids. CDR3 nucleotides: TGTGCCAGCAGTTACTCTGGACAAGCCAAAAACATTAAGTACTTC. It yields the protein CASSYSGQAKNIKYF.

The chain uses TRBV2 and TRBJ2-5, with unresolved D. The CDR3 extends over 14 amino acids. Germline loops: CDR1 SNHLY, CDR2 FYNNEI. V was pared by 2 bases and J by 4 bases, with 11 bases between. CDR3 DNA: TGTGCCAGCAGTGAATGGTTAGCAAGAGAGACCCAGTACTTC. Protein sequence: CASSEWLARETQYF.

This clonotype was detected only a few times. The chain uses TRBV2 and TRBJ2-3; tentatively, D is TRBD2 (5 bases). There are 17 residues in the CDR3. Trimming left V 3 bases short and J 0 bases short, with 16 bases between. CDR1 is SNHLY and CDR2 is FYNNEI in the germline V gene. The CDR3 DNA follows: TGTGCCAGCAGTGAGGGTTTAAGAGGGTTGAGCACAGATACGCAGTATTTT. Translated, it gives CASSEGLRGLSTDTQYF.

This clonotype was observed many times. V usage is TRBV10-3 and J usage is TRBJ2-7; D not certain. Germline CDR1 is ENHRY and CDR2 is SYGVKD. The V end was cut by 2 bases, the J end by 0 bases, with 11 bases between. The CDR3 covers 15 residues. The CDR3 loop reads CAISEGQVLSYEQYF. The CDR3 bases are TGTGCCATCAGTGAGGGGCAGGTTCTCTCCTACGAGCAGTACTTC.

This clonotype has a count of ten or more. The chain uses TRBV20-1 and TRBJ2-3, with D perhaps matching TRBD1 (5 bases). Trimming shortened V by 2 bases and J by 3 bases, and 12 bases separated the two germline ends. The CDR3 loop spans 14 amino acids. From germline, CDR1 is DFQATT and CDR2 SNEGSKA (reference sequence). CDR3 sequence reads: CSARRQPATDTQYF. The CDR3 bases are TGCAGTGCTAGAAGACAGCCAGCGACAGATACGCAGTATTTT.

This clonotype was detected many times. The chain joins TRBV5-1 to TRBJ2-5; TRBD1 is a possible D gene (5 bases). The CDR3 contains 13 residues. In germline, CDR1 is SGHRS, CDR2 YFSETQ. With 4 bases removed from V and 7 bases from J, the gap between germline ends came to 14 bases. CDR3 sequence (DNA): TGCGCCAGCAGCGAAGAGCCAACAGGGACCCAGTACTTC. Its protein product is CASSEEPTGTQYF. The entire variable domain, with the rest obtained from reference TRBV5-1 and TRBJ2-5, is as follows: KAGVTQTPRYLIKTRGQQVTLSCSPISGHRSVSWYQQTPGQGLQFLFEYFSETQRNKGNFPGRFSGRQFSNSRSEMNVSTLELGDSALYLCASSEEPTGTQYFGPGTRLLVL.

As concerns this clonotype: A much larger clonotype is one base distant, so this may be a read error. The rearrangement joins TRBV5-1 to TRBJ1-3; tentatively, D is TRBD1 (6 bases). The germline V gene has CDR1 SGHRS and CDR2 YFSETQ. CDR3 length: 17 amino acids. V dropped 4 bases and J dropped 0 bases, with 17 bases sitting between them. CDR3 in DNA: TGCGCCAGCAGCGTGGGTGACAGGATCGGCTCTGGAAACACCATATATTTT. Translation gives CASSVGDRIGSGNTIYF.